This T cell receptor (beta chain) was identified in a study of CD8+ T cells in alopecia areata. Study findings and constraints: Scalp samples also yield sequences of resident alphabeta T cells from normal skin.

The CDR3 loop spans 15 amino acids. Germline loops: CDR1 NNHDY, CDR2 SYVADS. Turning to this clone: The antigen is unknown. Each gene name is a mouse one. The read comes to an end 4 residues before the CDR3 does, leaving the germline J gene to fill in the end.

Extraction of RNA preceded its reverse transcription into cDNA, which served as the sequencing template. Clones were read by immunoSEQ multiplex PCR, and TCRdb kept only the in-frame ones, dropping some. This table holds roughly 120,000 clones with no singletons; the top ten claim roughly a fifth. The source material was lesional skin. The sequence derives from a C3H/HeJ mouse with alopecia areata. The mice in this strain carry MHC haplotype H2-k. The chain links TRBV13-3 to TRBJ2-7; D may be TRBD1 (7 bases). The CDR3 reads CASSDARGPGYEQYF. The CDR3 DNA, read in part, is TGTGCCAGCAGTGATGCGAGGGGGCCTGGATAT.